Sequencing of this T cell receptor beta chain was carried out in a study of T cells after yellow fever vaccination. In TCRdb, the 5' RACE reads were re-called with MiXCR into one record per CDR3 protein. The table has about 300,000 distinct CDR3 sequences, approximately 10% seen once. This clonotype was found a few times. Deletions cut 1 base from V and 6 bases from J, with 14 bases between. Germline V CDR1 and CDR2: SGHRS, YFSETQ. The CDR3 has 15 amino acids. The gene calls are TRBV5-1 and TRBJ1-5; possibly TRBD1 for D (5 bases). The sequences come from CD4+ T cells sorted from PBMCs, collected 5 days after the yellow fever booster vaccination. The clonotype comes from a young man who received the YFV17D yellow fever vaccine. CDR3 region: CASSLSAGSSQPQHF. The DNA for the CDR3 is TGCGCCAGCAGCTTGAGCGCAGGGTCGAGTCAGCCCCAGCATTTT.